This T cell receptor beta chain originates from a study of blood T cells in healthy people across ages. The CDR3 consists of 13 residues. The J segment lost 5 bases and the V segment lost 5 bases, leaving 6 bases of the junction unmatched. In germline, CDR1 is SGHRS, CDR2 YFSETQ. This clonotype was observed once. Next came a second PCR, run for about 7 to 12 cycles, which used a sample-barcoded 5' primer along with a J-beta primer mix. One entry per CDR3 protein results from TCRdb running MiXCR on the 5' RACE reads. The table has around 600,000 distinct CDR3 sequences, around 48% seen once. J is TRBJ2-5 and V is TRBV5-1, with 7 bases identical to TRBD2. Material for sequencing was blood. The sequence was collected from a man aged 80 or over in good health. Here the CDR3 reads CASRLGGVETQYF. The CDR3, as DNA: TGCGCCAGCAGACTGGGGGGGGTGGAGACCCAGTACTTC.